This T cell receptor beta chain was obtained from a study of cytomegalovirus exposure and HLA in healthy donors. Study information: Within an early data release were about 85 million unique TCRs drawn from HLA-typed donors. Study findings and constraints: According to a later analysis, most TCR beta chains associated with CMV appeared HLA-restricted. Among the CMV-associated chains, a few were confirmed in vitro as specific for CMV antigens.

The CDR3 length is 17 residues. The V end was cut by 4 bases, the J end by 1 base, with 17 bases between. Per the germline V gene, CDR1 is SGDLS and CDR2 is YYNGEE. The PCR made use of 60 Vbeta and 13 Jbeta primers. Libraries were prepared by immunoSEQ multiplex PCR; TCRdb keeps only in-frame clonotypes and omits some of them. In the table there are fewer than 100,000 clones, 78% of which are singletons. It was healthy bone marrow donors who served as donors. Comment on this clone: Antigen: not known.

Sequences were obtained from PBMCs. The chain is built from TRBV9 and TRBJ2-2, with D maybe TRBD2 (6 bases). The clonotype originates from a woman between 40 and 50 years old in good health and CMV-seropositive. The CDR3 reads CASSTGDPVWNTGELFF. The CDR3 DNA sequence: TGTGCCAGCAGCACGGGGGATCCAGTTTGGAACACCGGGGAGCTGTTTTTT.